The 22 T cell receptor beta chains below were found in one sample sequenced in a study of blood T cell repertoires in COVID-19. Using immunoSEQ multiplex PCR, the repertoire was profiled, and TCRdb retains in-frame clones only, with some absent. The sample yields around 250,000 clones, 80% to 90% seen once. The sample was PBMCs or T cells enriched from blood (not recorded which). These receptors all come from a man aged 25-45 years with acute COVID-19.

There are a few counts of this clone. The chain recombines TRBV19 with TRBJ1-1, with TRBD1 as a possible D gene (6 bases). CDR3 length equals 12 residues. CDR1 LNHDA and CDR2 SQIVND come from the germline V gene (reference sequence). With 6 bases removed from V and 10 bases from J, the gap between germline ends came to 15 bases. The CDR3 protein is CASRKQGEGAFF. The CDR3, as DNA: TGTGCCAGTAGAAAACAGGGAGAAGGAGCTTTCTTT. The full variable domain, its missing parts supplied by reference TRBV19 and TRBJ1-1, is DGGITQSPKYLFRKEGQNVTLSCEQNLNHDAMYWYRQDPGQGLRLIYYSQIVNDFQKGDIAEGYSVSREKKESFPLTVTSAQKNPTAFYLCASRKQGEGAFFGQGTRLTVV.

The CDR3 DNA follows: TGTGCCAGCAGCTCCAGGGTTCTCAGAGAAAAACTGTTTTTT. Translating it yields CASSSRVLREKLFF. This chain uses TRBV7-2 with TRBJ1-4; possible D gene TRBD1, 5 bases. From germline, CDR1 is SGHTA and CDR2 FQGNSA. V was cut by 4 bases and J by 8 bases, with 14 bases left in between. The CDR3 sequence is 14 residues long.

V is TRBV28 and J is TRBJ1-1; TRBD1 matches 7 bases. The CDR3 is made up of 14 amino acids. V shed 0 bases, J shed 8 bases, and the junction held 6 bases outside the gene matches. CDR1 and CDR2 (germline): MDHEN, SYDVKM. The CDR3 spells CASSLWDRLGEAFF. The CDR3 DNA sequence: TGTGCCAGCAGTTTATGGGACAGGTTAGGGGAAGCTTTCTTT.

The V gene is TRBV2, the J gene TRBJ1-5; no firm D call. The CDR3 sequence is 15 residues long. Between the trimmed V and J ends, which lost 0 bases and 1 base, there was a span of 7 bases. Germline V gene sequence: CDR1 SNHLY, CDR2 FYNNEI. Written as DNA, the CDR3 is TGTGCCAGCAGTGAAGCGAGGGAAAGCAATCAGCCCCAGCATTTT. Translation: CASSEARESNQPQHF.

The chain has TRBV9 and TRBJ1-2; D is undetermined. Germline lookup yields CDR1 SGDLS and CDR2 YYNGEE. The CDR3 covers 10 residues. With 6 bases removed from V and 8 bases from J, the gap between germline ends came to 8 bases. Here the CDR3 DNA reads TGTGCCAGCAATCGCGGGGGCTACACCTTC. Translated: CASNRGGYTF.

V gene TRBV19 combines with J gene TRBJ1-6, with TRBD1 matching 7 bases. The CDR3 spans 15 residues. Germline CDR1 is LNHDA and CDR2 is SQIVND (reference sequence). Trimming at V came to 3 bases and at J to 7 bases, leaving 6 bases not matched to a gene. The CDR3 coding sequence is TGTGCCAGTAGTATCGGACAGGTTCAAAATTCACCCCTCCACTTT. Translated: CASSIGQVQNSPLHF.

The chain carries TRBV11-1 and TRBJ1-3; D unclear. The germline V gene has CDR1 SGHAT and CDR2 FQDESV (reference sequence). V was clipped by 4 bases and J by 0 bases, with 7 bases between them. The CDR3 is 14 residues long. CDR3 residues: CASSSDISGNTIYF. The CDR3 DNA sequence: TGTGCCAGCAGCTCAGACATCTCTGGAAACACCATATATTTT. Filled out from reference TRBV11-1 and TRBJ1-3, the complete variable domain reads EAEVAQSPRYKITEKSQAVAFWCDPISGHATLYWYRQILGQGPELLVQFQDESVVDDSQLPKDRFSAERLKGVDSTLKIQPAELGDSAMYLCASSSDISGNTIYFGEGSWLTVV.

This chain joins TRBV18 and TRBJ2-5, with 13 nucleotides matching TRBD2. The CDR3 length is 16 residues. The junction had 7 bases not matched to a gene; V was cut back by 4 bases and J by 5 bases. Looked up from germline, CDR1 is KGHSH and CDR2 is LQKENI. CDR3 sequence reads: CASSRTSGRAGETQYF. CDR3 coding DNA: TGTGCCAGCTCACGCACTAGCGGGAGGGCCGGGGAGACCCAGTACTTC. The variable domain in full, completed from reference TRBV18 and TRBJ2-5, reads NAGVMQNPRHLVRRRGQEARLRCSPMKGHSHVYWYRQLPEEGLKFMVYLQKENIIDESGMPKERFSAEFPKEGPSILRIQQVVRGDSAAYFCASSRTSGRAGETQYFGPGTRLLVL.

The V call is TRBV7-9, the J call TRBJ1-5; 8 bases are a match to TRBD1. Trimming took 5 bases from V and 3 from J; bases not matched to a gene: 6. The CDR3 loop spans 15 amino acids. CDR1 and CDR2 (germline): SEHNR, FQNEAQ (reference sequence). The CDR3 spells CASSLGQGYNQPQHF. The CDR3 coding sequence is TGTGCCAGCAGCCTCGGACAGGGCTACAATCAGCCCCAGCATTTT.

V gene TRBV7-6 combines with J gene TRBJ1-6, with no clear D. V gave up 5 bases and J gave up 14 bases, with 10 bases separating them. Germline loops: CDR1 SGHVS, CDR2 FNYEAQ. The CDR3 runs 11 residues. This CDR3 reads CASSREEALHF. The CDR3 DNA follows: TGTGCCAGCAGCCGCGAGGAGGCCCTCCACTTT.

This chain connects TRBV6-1 to TRBJ2-4, with 7 bases aligning to TRBD2. Germline V gives CDR1 MNHNS, CDR2 SASEGT. Unmatched junction bases numbered 12, after V lost 0 bases and J lost 4 bases. The CDR3 has 18 amino acids. CDR3 sequence (DNA): TGTGCCAGCAGTGAAGCCCTTAGGCAAGCGGGGACGAAAAACATTCAGTACTTC. As protein: CASSEALRQAGTKNIQYF.

Concerning this clone: Compared with germline, one end of the junction differs, possibly owing to a read error. The chain is built from TRBV15 and TRBJ2-1, with D possibly being TRBD2 (6 bases). From germline, CDR1 is LNHNV and CDR2 YYDKDF (reference sequence). The CDR3 contains 15 residues. This CDR3 reads CATGRRAGSYNEQFF. CDR3 coding DNA: TGTGCCACCGGCAGGCGGGCGGGGTCTTACAATGAGCAGTTCTTC.

This clone was picked up many times. The rearrangement uses TRBV10-3 and TRBJ2-1; D ambiguous. Germline V gives CDR1 ENHRY, CDR2 SYGVKD. V lost 0 bases, J lost 6 bases, and 3 bases lay in between. The CDR3 runs to 12 residues. The CDR3 loop reads CAISESANEQFF. CDR3 in DNA: TGTGCCATCAGTGAGTCGGCCAATGAGCAGTTCTTC.

The V and J genes are TRBV25-1 and TRBJ2-5; TRBD2 is a possible D gene (5 bases). The CDR3 consists of 14 residues. Germline CDR1 reads MGHDK; CDR2 reads SYGVNS. Deletions cut 4 bases from V and 9 bases from J, with 18 bases between. The CDR3 coding sequence is TGTGCCAGCAGTGGGGCGTACACTTCGCGGGCCCAGTACTTC. Its protein product is CASSGAYTSRAQYF.

The chain combines TRBV28 with TRBJ1-1, with 7 bases fitting TRBD1. V trimming: 5 bases; J trimming: 4 bases; junction bases outside the gene matches: 10. CDR1 is MDHEN, CDR2 SYDVKM, per germline. This CDR3 is built from 15 residues. CDR3 bases: TGTGCCAGCAGTGCGCGACAGGGCTGGGTCACTGAAGCTTTCTTT. Amino acid sequence: CASSARQGWVTEAFF. The full variable domain, its missing parts supplied by reference TRBV28 and TRBJ1-1, is DVKVTQSSRYLVKRTGEKVFLECVQDMDHENMFWYRQDPGLGLRLIYFSYDVKMKEKGDIPEGYSVSREKKERFSLILESASTNQTSMYLCASSARQGWVTEAFFGQGTRLTVV.

The table lists this clone with a count of one. The rearrangement uses TRBV11-3 and TRBJ1-4; maybe TRBD1 (6 bases). CDR1 and CDR2 (germline): SGHNT, YENEEA. V lost 3 bases to trimming and J lost 3 bases, with 8 bases between them. The CDR3 totals 14 residues. In DNA form, the CDR3 reads TGTGCCAGCAGCTTGACAGGATCTAATGAAAAACTGTTTTTT. Its translation: CASSLTGSNEKLFF.

The V gene is TRBV12-3 or TRBV12-4, the J gene TRBJ2-2; the match to TRBD2 covers 8 bases. J gave up 8 bases and V 2 bases, and 1 base lay outside the gene matches. This CDR3 contains 13 residues. The CDR3 DNA sequence: TGTGCCAGCAGTTTACAGCGGGGGGGGGAGCTGTTTTTT. Translating it yields CASSLQRGGELFF.

J is TRBJ2-1 and V is TRBV27, with TRBD2 identical over 10 bases. Looked up from germline, CDR1 is MNHEY and CDR2 is SMNVEV (reference sequence). The CDR3 length is 16 residues. Trimming at V came to 4 bases and at J to 7 bases, leaving 10 bases not matched to a gene. This chain's CDR3 is CASSWKPSGSTNEQFF. The CDR3 nucleotides read TGTGCCAGCAGTTGGAAACCTAGCGGGAGTACGAATGAGCAGTTCTTC.

The chain recombines TRBV7-9 with TRBJ1-1; TRBD1 matches at 8 bases. Losses at the gene ends were 1 base for V and 6 bases for J; bases not matched to a gene: 7. The CDR3 runs to 15 residues. Germline assignment: CDR1 SEHNR and CDR2 FQNEAQ (reference sequence). Here the CDR3 reads CASSLVTGGDAEAFF. CDR3 bases: TGTGCCAGCAGCTTAGTTACAGGGGGGGACGCTGAAGCTTTCTTT.

The chain carries TRBV6-5 and TRBJ2-3, with a possible D match to TRBD2 (5 bases). The germline V and J ends were trimmed by 4 bases and 0 bases, with 8 bases remaining between them. The CDR3 is 14 amino acids. The germline V gene has CDR1 MNHEY and CDR2 SVGAGI. The CDR3 coding sequence is TGTGCCAGCAGTTGGCGGACTAGCACAGATACGCAGTATTTT. Translating gives CASSWRTSTDTQYF.

The chain combines TRBV9 with TRBJ2-1; 8 positions match TRBD1. V shed 3 bases, J shed 0 bases, and the junction held 23 bases outside the gene matches. The CDR3 is 22 amino acids. In germline, CDR1 is SGDLS, CDR2 YYNGEE. The CDR3 sequence: CASSGGTPGRGRLVSSYNEQFF. CDR3 sequence (DNA): TGTGCCAGCAGCGGAGGGACCCCCGGCAGGGGGCGACTCGTTAGCTCCTACAATGAGCAGTTCTTC. Filled out from reference TRBV9 and TRBJ2-1, the complete variable domain reads DSGVTQTPKHLITATGQRVTLRCSPRSGDLSVYWYQQSLDQGLQFLIQYYNGEERAKGNILERFSAQQFPDLHSELNLSSLELGDSALYFCASSGGTPGRGRLVSSYNEQFFGPGTRLTVL.

CDR3 in amino acids: CASSLRLAGSEFF. CDR3 sequence (DNA): TGTGCCAGCAGTTTAAGACTAGCGGGTAGCGAGTTCTTC. The rearrangement joins TRBV27 to TRBJ2-1; 10 nucleotides align to TRBD2. Germline lookup yields CDR1 MNHEY and CDR2 SMNVEV (reference sequence). There are 13 residues in the CDR3. Trimming removed 2 bases from V and 14 bases from J; junction bases left unmatched: 6.